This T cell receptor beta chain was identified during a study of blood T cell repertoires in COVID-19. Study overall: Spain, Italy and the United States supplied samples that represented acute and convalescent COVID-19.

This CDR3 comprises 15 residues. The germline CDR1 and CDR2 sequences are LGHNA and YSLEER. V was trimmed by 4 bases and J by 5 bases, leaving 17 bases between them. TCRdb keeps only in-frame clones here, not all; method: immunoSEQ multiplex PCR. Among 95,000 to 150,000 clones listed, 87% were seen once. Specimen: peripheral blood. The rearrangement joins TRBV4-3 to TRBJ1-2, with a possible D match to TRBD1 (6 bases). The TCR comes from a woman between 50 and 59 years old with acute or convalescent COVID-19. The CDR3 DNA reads TGCGCCAGCAGCCCTCAGCACGGGACATATTATGGCTACACCTTC. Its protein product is CASSPQHGTYYGYTF.